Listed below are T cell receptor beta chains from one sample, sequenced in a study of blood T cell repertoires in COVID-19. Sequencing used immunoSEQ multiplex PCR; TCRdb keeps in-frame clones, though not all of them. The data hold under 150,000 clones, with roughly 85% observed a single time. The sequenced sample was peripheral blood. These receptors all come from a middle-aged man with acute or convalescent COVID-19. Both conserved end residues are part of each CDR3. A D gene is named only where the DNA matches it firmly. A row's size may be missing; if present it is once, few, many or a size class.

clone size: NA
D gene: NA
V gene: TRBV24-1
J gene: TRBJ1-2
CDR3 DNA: TGTGCCACCAGTGACCGGAATAGGGACACCGTCTATGGCTACACCTTC
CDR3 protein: CATSDRNRDTVYGYTF

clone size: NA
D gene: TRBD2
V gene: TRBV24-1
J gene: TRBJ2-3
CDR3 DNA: TGTGCCACCAGTGATCCCGGGACTAGCGGGGGTATAGATACGCAGTATTTT
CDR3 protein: CATSDPGTSGGIDTQYF

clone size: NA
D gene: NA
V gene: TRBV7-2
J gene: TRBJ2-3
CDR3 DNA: TGTGCCAGCAGCCTCCAGGGCCACACAGATACGCAGTATTTT
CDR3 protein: CASSLQGHTDTQYF

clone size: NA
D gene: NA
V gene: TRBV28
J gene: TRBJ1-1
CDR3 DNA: TGTGCCAGCAGGGGGCAGAGGACCTTAAACACTGAAGCTTTCTTT
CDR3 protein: CASRGQRTLNTEAFF

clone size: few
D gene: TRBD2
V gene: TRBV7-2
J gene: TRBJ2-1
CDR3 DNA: TGTGCCAGCAGCTTAGATGCTAGCGGGGGGTCTTACAATGAGCAGTTCTTC
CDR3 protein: CASSLDASGGSYNEQFF

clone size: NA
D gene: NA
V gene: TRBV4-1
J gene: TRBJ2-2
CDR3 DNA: TGCGCCAGCAGCCAATTAGGGGGACGGAACACCGGGGAGCTGTTTTTT
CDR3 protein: CASSQLGGRNTGELFF

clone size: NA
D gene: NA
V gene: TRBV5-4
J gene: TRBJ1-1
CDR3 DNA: TGTGCCAGCAGCTTTGGGCCAAACACTGAAGCTTTCTTT
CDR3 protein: CASSFGPNTEAFF

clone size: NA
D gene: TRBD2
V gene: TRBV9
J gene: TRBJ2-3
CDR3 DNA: TGTGCCAGCAGCGTAGAGGGCGGGGGGGCGGATACGCAGTATTTT
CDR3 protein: CASSVEGGGADTQYF

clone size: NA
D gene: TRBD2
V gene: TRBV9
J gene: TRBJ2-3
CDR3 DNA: TGTGCCAGCAGCGTCCCTAATAGCGGGGGGACAGATACGCAGTATTTT
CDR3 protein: CASSVPNSGGTDTQYF

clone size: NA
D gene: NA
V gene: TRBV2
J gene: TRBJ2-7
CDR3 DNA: TGTGCCAGCGCGGCGTACTCCTACGAGCAGTACTTC
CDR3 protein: CASAAYSYEQYF

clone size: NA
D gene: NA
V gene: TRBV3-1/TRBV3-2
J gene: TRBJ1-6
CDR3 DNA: TGTGCCAGCAGCCAAGAACCCGGGTCGACCTTTTCACCCCTCCACTTT
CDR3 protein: CASSQEPGSTFSPLHF

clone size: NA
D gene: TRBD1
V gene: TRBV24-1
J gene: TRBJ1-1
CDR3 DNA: TGTGCCACCAGTGACAGACAGGGGGCCGGTACTGAAGCTTTCTTT
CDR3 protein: CATSDRQGAGTEAFF

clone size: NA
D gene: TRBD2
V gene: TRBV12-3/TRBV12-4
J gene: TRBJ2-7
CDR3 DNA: TGTGCCAGCAGCTTCGGGGGGAACGAGCAGTACTTC
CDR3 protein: CASSFGGNEQYF

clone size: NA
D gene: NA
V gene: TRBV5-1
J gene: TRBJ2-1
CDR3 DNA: TGCGCCAGCAGCCTACTTCCTTCCTACAATGAGCAGTTCTTC
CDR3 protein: CASSLLPSYNEQFF

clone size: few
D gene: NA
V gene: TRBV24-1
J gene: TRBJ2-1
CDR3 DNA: TGTGCCACCAGTGATCCTAACCGCTACAATGAGCAGTTCTTC
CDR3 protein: CATSDPNRYNEQFF

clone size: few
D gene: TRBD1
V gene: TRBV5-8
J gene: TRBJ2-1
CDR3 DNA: TGTGCCAGAGGCCCTGGGGACAGAGCCTACAATGAGCAGTTCTTC
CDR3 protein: CARGPGDRAYNEQFF

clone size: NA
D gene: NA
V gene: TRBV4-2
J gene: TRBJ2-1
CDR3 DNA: TGTGCCAGCAGCCAAGATTTGGAGGAGGATTCCTACAATGAGCAGTTCTTC
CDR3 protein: CASSQDLEEDSYNEQFF

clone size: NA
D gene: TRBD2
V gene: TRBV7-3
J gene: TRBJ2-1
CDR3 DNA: TGTGCCAGCAGCGCAACCGGGACTAGCGGCAACAATGAGCAGTTCTTC
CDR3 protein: CASSATGTSGNNEQFF

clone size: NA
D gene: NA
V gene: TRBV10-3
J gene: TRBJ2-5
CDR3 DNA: TGTGCCATCACGGGGGACCCCCAGTTTGCCCAGTACTTC
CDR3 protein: CAITGDPQFAQYF

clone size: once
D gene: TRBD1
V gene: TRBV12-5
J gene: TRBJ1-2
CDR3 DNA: TGTGCTAGTGGTTTCTTCGGACAGGGCTATGGCTACACCTTC
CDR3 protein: CASGFFGQGYGYTF

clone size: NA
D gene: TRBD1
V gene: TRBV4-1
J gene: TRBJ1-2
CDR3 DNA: TGCGCCAGCAGCCAGACAGGGGTAGGTGGCTATGGCTACACCTTC
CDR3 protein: CASSQTGVGGYGYTF

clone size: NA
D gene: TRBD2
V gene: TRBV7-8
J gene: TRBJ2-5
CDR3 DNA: TGTGCCAGCAGCTTAGATCTGACGGGGGGAGGGCGCGAGACCCAGTACTTC
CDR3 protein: CASSLDLTGGGRETQYF

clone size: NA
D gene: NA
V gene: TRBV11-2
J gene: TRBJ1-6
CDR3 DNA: TGTGCCAGCAGCTTAGAGGGATACAGGTCTACTCCCGGGTATTCACCCCTCCACTTT
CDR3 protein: CASSLEGYRSTPGYSPLHF

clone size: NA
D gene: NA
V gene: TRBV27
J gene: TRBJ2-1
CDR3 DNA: TGTGCCAGCAGTTCAACCGGGGAGCAGTTCTTC
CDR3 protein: CASSSTGEQFF

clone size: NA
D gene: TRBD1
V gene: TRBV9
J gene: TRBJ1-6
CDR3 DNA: TGTGCCAGCAGCACAGGGGGCTTCGGTTCACCCCTCCACTTT
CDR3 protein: CASSTGGFGSPLHF

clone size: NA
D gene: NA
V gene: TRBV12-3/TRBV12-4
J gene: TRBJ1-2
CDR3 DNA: TGTGCCAGCAGTCCATCGCGGGTTCAGGGCTACACCTTC
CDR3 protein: CASSPSRVQGYTF

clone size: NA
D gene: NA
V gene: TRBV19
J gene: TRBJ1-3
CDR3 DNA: TGTGCCAGTACCGATCCGGGCTCTGGAAACACCATATATTTT
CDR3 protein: CASTDPGSGNTIYF

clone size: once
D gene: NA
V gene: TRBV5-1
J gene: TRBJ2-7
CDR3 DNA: TGCGCCAGCAGCTACGATAGTGCTGCTGGCTACGAGCAGTACTTC
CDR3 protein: CASSYDSAAGYEQYF

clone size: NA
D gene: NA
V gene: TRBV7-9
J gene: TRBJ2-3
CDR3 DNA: TGTGCCAGCAGCCTCGACCGGGGCACAGATACGCAGTATTTT
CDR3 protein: CASSLDRGTDTQYF

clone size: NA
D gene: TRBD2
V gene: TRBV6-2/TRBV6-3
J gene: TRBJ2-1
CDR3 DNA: TGTGCCAGCAGTGACCATCGACTAGCGGGGGGCGGGAATGAGCAGTTCTTC
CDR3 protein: CASSDHRLAGGGNEQFF

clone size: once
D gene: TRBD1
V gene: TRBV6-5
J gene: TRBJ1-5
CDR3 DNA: TGTGCCAGTAAACCGGGACAGTATAGCAATCAGCCCCAGCATTTT
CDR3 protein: CASKPGQYSNQPQHF

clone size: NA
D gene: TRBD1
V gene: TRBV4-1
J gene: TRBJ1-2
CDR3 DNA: TGCGCCAGCAGCCAGACAGGGGAGTTGGACTACACCTTC
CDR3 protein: CASSQTGELDYTF

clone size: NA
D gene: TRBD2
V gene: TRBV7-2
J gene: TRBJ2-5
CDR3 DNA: TGTGCCAGCAGTAGCGGGGGGGCCGAGGAGACCCAGTACTTC
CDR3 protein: CASSSGGAEETQYF

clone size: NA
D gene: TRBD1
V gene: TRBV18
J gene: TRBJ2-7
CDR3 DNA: TGTGCCAGCTCACCTGGGACAGGGACCGAGCAGTACTTC
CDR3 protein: CASSPGTGTEQYF

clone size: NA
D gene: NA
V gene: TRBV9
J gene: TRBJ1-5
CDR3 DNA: TGTGCCAGCAGCGTAGGTGGGTCAGGGCAGCCCCAGCATTTT
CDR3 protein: CASSVGGSGQPQHF

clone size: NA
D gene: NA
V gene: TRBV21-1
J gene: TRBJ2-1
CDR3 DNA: TGTGCCAGCAGCACACCGGGACACCACAATGAGCAGTTCTTC
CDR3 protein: CASSTPGHHNEQFF

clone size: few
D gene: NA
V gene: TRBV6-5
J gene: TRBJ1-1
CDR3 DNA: TGTGCCAGCAGTTACGAGGTCAACACTGAAGCTTTCTTT
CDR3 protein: CASSYEVNTEAFF

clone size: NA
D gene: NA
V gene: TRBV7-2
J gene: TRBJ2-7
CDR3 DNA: TGTGCCAGCAGCTTACTGGGACAAGCCTACGAGCAGTACTTC
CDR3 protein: CASSLLGQAYEQYF

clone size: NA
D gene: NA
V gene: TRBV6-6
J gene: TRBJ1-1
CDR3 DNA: TGTGCCAGCAGCCGCGAGGGGGACGGCACTGAAGCTTTCTTT
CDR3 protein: CASSREGDGTEAFF

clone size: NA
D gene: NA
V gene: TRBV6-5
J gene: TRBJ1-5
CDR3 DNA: TGTGCCAGCAGAAGCGCAGGGGCCCAGCATTTT
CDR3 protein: CASRSAGAQHF

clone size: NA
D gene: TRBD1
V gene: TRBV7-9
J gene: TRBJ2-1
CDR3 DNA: TGTGCCAGCAGCTCGACGGGACAGGGGGCCAAGTTCTTC
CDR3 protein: CASSSTGQGAKFF

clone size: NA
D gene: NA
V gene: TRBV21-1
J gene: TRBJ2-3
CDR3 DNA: TGTGCCAGCCACGACGAAGGGGGCTACACAGATACGCAGTATTTT
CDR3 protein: CASHDEGGYTDTQYF

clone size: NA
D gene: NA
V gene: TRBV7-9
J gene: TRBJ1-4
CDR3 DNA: TGTGCCAGCAGCTTGGGGACAACCTCTGCAACTAATGAAAAACTGTTTTTT
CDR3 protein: CASSLGTTSATNEKLFF

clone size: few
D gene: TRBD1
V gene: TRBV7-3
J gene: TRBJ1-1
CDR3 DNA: TGTGCCAGCAGCTTACAGGGGGTTGTGTACACTGAAGCTTTCTTT
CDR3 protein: CASSLQGVVYTEAFF

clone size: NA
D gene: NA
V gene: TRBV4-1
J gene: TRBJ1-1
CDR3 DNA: TGCGCCAGCAGCTCCTCCACAGGAGAGAACACTGAAGCTTTCTTT
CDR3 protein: CASSSSTGENTEAFF

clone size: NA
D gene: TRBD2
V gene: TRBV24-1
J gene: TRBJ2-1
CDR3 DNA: TGTGCCACCAGTGAACCCCGGGACTATGGCAATGAGCAGTTCTTC
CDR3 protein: CATSEPRDYGNEQFF

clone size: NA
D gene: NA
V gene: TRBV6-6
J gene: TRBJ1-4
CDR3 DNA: TGTGCCAGCAGTTATGGGCGAGCAACTAATGAAAAACTGTTTTTT
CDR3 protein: CASSYGRATNEKLFF

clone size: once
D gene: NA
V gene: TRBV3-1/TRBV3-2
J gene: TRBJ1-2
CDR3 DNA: TGTGCCAGCAGCCAAGATCTTGTGGCAAGCGCTGGCTACACCTTC
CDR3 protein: CASSQDLVASAGYTF

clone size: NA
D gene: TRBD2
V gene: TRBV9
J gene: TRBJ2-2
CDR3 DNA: TGTGCCAGCAGCGTATCTAGCGGGCTAACCGGGGAGCTGTTTTTT
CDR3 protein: CASSVSSGLTGELFF

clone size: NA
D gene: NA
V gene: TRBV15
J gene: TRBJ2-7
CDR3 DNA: TGTGCCACCAGCAGAGCAAATCAGGGATACGAGCAGTACTTC
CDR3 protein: CATSRANQGYEQYF

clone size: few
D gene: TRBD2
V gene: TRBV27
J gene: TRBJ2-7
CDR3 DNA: TGTGCCAGCAGCCTGACTAGCGGGGACCACGAGCAGTACTTC
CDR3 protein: CASSLTSGDHEQYF

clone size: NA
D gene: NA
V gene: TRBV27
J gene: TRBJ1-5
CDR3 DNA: TGTGCCAGCAGTTTTAAGGGGACACACACTCAGCCCCAGCATTTT
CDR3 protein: CASSFKGTHTQPQHF

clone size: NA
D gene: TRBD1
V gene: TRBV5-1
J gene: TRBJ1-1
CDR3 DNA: TGCGCCAGCAGCTTGGGGACAGGGGTGTTGAACGCTGAAGCTTTCTTT
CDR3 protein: CASSLGTGVLNAEAFF

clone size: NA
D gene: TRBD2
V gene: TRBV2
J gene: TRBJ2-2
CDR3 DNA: TGTGCCAGCAGGGGACTAGCGGGGGCCTCGAACACCGGGGAGCTGTTTTTT
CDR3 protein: CASRGLAGASNTGELFF

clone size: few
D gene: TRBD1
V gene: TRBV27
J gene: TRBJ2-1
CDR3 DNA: TGTGCCAGCAGTTTATCTGGGACAGGGGCGAACAATGAGCAGTTCTTC
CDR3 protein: CASSLSGTGANNEQFF

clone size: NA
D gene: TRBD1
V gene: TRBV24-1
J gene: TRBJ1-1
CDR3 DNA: TGTGCCACCGCGAGACAGGGGGCCACTGAAGCTTTCTTT
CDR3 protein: CATARQGATEAFF

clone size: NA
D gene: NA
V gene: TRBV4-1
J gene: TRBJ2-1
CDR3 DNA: TGCGCCAGCAGCCAAGGAATCCTCACCCGGGTCACCTACAATGAGCAGTTCTTC
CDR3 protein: CASSQGILTRVTYNEQFF

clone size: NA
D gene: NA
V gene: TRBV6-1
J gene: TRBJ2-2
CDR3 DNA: TGTGCCAGCAGTGAAGAGCGATGGTACACCGGGGAGCTGTTTTTT
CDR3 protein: CASSEERWYTGELFF

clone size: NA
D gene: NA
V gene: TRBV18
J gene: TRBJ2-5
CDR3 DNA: TGTGCCAGCTCACCGCCGGCCTCGGGGGAGACCCAGTACTTC
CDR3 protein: CASSPPASGETQYF